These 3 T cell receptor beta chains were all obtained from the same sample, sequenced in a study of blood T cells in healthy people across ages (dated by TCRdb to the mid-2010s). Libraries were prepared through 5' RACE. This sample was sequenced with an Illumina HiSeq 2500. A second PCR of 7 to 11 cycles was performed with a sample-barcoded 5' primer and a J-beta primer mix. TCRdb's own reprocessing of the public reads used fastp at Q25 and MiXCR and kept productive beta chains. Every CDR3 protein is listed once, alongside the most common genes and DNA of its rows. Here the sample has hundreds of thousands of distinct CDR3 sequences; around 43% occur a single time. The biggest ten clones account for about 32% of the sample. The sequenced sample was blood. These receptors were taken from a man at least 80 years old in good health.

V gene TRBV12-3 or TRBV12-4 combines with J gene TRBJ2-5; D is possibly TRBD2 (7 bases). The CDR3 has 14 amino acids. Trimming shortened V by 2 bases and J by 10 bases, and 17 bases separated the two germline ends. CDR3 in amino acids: CASSLRGASNDQYF. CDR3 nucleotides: TGTGCCAGCAGTTTACGGGGGGCGTCGAACGACCAGTACTTC.

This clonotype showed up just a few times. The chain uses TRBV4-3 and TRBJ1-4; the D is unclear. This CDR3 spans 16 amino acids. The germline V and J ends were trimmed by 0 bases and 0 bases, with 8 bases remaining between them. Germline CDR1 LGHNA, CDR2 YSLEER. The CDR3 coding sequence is TGCGCCAGCAGCCAAGACACAATTGCAACTAATGAAAAACTGTTTTTT. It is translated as CASSQDTIATNEKLFF.

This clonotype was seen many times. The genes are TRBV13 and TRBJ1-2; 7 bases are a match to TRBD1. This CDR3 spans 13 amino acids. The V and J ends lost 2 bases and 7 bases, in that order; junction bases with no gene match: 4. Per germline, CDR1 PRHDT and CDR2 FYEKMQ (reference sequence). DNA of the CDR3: TGTGCCAGCAGCTTACGAGCAGGGGGTGGCTACACCTTC. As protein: CASSLRAGGGYTF.